One T cell receptor beta chain is described in this entry. Its antigen is still unknown. All patients experienced relapse after autologous stem cell transplantation, and brentuximab vedotin exposure was variable. This record comes from a study of PD-1 blockade in classical Hodgkin lymphoma. Study conclusions and caveats: Unlike CD8+ TCR diversity, which did not rise significantly by C4D1, CD4+ TCR diversity did.

This CDR3 is built from 12 residues. Germline V gene data show CDR1 as GTSNPN and CDR2 as SVGIG (reference sequence). V was cut by 8 bases and J by 2 bases, with 13 bases left in between. The protocol was immunoSEQ multiplex PCR, while the TCRdb copy is restricted to in-frame clones and leaves out a portion. The sample has tens of thousands of clones, approximately 83% seen once. The receptor was isolated from a human donor with classical Hodgkin lymphoma. The genes are TRBV30 and TRBJ2-7; TRBD2 is a possible D gene (6 bases). Here the sequenced sample was peripheral blood mononuclear cells (PBMCs), taken at baseline. The CDR3 here is CALSGLAYEQYF. CDR3 in DNA: TGTGCCCTCAGCGGGCTCGCCTACGAGCAGTACTTC.